The 26 T cell receptor beta chains below all came from one sample that was sequenced in a study of HIV-infected patients and healthy controls (dated by TCRdb to the mid-2010s). The library was prepared using 5' RACE. Sequenced on an Illumina MiSeq. SuperScript III was used to reverse transcribe 500 ng RNA with primers targeting the alpha and beta constant regions. Separate alpha and beta chain libraries were made by chain-specific third strand synthesis with multiplexing indices. Starting from the raw public reads, TCRdb applied fastp trimming at Q25, assembled clones with MiXCR and retained in-frame beta chains. CDR3 protein duplicates are merged, each entry listing the most common genes and DNA. The sample data list approximately 9,000 distinct CDR3 sequences, and roughly 8% of these were observed just once. Clones ranked in the top ten supply approximately 32% of the sample. Whole blood was used without cell fractionation, so all unsorted peripheral T cells were reflected in the repertoire.

This material consisted of blood, taken before antiretroviral therapy. Every receptor here comes from an adult with HIV infection. The donor label of this sample is uncertain.

At least ten counts were recorded for this clonotype. This chain uses TRBV7-6 with TRBJ2-5; D call uncertain. CDR3 length: 20 residues. V shed 4 bases and J shed 0 bases, with 27 bases lying between them. From germline, CDR1 is SGHVS and CDR2 FNYEAQ. The CDR3 DNA reads as TGTGCCAGCAGCTCCGAAGTGGTGATGCGCTCGGCCCCGCACCAAGAGACCCAGTACTTC. Translated, it gives CASSSEVVMRSAPHQETQYF.

This clonotype came up many times. The J gene is TRBJ1-5, the V gene TRBV28; D gene ambiguous. The V and J ends lost 9 bases and 2 bases respectively, with 11 bases between them. Germline V gene lookup returns CDR1 MDHEN and CDR2 SYDVKM. This CDR3 comprises 13 residues. The CDR3 sequence is CASWLGGNQPQHF. The DNA of the CDR3 is TGTGCCAGTTGGTTGGGCGGCAATCAGCCCCAGCATTTT.

Ten or more counts support this clonotype. V and J are TRBV7-8 and TRBJ1-3, with D uncertain. The ends were cut back, 4 bases at V and 8 bases at J, with 18 bases in the middle. This CDR3 is built from 15 residues. CDR1 and CDR2 (germline): SGHVS, FQNEAQ. CDR3 nucleotides: TGTGCCAGCAGCTATTTTTGGACGGCCGGACACACCATATATTTT. This sequence encodes CASSYFWTAGHTIYF. The whole variable domain, filled in from reference TRBV7-8 and TRBJ1-3, reads GAGVSQSPRYKVAKRGQDVALRCDPISGHVSLFWYQQALGQGPEFLTYFQNEAQLDKSGLPSDRFFAERPEGSVSTLKIQRTQQEDSAVYLCASSYFWTAGHTIYFGEGSWLTVV.

This clonotype has a handful of counts. J is TRBJ1-4 and V is TRBV3-1; 7 nucleotides agree with TRBD1. The CDR3 sequence is 20 residues long. The germline V gene encodes CDR1 LGHDT and CDR2 YNNKEL (reference sequence). The V gene end was trimmed by 0 bases and the J gene end by 7 bases; junction bases not matched to a gene: 20. CDR3 nucleotide sequence: TGTGCCAGCAGCCAAGATCAGGGCGGGACAGTATTATCGGTGGTTGAAAAACTGTTTTTT. Protein: CASSQDQGGTVLSVVEKLFF. Full variable domain (remainder filled in from reference TRBV3-1 and TRBJ1-4): DTAVSQTPKYLVTQMGNDKSIKCEQNLGHDTMYWYKQDSKKFLKIMFSYNNKELIINETVPNRFSPKSPDKAHLNLHINSLELGDSAVYFCASSQDQGGTVLSVVEKLFFGSGTQLSVL.

This clonotype was counted at least ten times. The rearrangement joins TRBV2 to TRBJ2-1; tentatively, D is TRBD2 (6 bases). Per germline, CDR1 SNHLY and CDR2 FYNNEI. The V end was cut by 8 bases, the J end by 2 bases, with 13 bases between. The CDR3 is 14 residues long. The CDR3 sequence is CASGRDLAYNEQFF. The CDR3 DNA sequence: TGTGCCAGCGGCCGGGACTTAGCCTACAATGAGCAGTTCTTC.

This clonotype was seen only a few times. V usage is TRBV30 and J usage is TRBJ1-1; TRBD1 is a possible D gene (5 bases). The CDR3 is made up of 14 amino acids. V lost 2 bases to trimming and J lost 7 bases, with 17 bases between them. CDR1 GTSNPN and CDR2 SVGIG come from the germline V gene (reference sequence). The CDR3 is CAWSPSGGASEAFF. CDR3 coding DNA: TGTGCCTGGAGTCCCTCGGGAGGGGCGAGTGAAGCTTTCTTT.

This clonotype was seen ten or more times. The gene calls are TRBV20-1 and TRBJ1-5, with 7 nucleotides matching TRBD1. Germline values: CDR1 DFQATT, CDR2 SNEGSKA (reference sequence). The CDR3 is 16 residues long. After removal of 5 bases from V and 0 bases from J, the junction contained 10 bases not matched to a gene. CDR3 amino acids: CSAFDRALHSNQPQHF. Here the CDR3 DNA reads TGCAGTGCTTTTGACAGGGCTTTACATAGCAATCAGCCCCAGCATTTT.

This clonotype was picked up many times. CDR3 bases: TGTGCCAGCAGCGCCCAAGAGACCCAGTACTTC. Protein: CASSAQETQYF. The chain couples TRBV7-9 to TRBJ2-5; D gene ambiguous. The CDR3 consists of 11 residues. Deletions cut 5 bases from V and 1 base from J, with 2 bases between. Germline V gene data show CDR1 as SEHNR and CDR2 as FQNEAQ (reference sequence).

This clonotype was picked up one time. The rearrangement uses TRBV5-1 and TRBJ1-4; 7 nucleotides align to TRBD1. In germline, CDR1 is SGHRS, CDR2 YFSETQ. This CDR3 comprises 16 residues. With 0 bases clipped from V and 4 bases from J, the junction kept 6 bases outside the gene matches. DNA of the CDR3: TGCGCCAGCAGCTTGGCCGGAGGGGGCCTTAATGAAAAACTGTTTTTT. Encoded protein: CASSLAGGGLNEKLFF.

Sample share makes this clonotype medium-sized (0.01 to 0.1%). CDR3 coding DNA: TGCAGTGCCCAGGGGGGAGTCGGGTTTGACAGTCAGCCCCAGCATTTT. Its protein product is CSAQGGVGFDSQPQHF. The chain is built from TRBV20-1 and TRBJ1-5, with 7 positions matching TRBD1. V shed 6 bases, J shed 6 bases, and the junction held 17 bases outside the gene matches. The CDR3 spans 16 residues. Germline V gene data show CDR1 as DFQATT and CDR2 as SNEGSKA (reference sequence).

There are many counts of this clonotype. This chain connects TRBV7-2 to TRBJ1-1, with 8 bases fitting TRBD1. Germline V gives CDR1 SGHTA, CDR2 FQGNSA. The CDR3 contains 16 residues. V lost 3 bases, J lost 4 bases, and 10 bases stayed unmatched. The CDR3 loop is CASSFQGQAGGTEAFF. CDR3 nucleotide sequence: TGTGCCAGCAGCTTTCAGGGACAGGCCGGTGGCACTGAAGCTTTCTTT.

This clonotype was counted many times. The CDR3 sequence is CSARAPIAGLSNEQFF. CDR3 in DNA: TGCAGTGCTAGAGCCCCGATAGCGGGACTAAGCAATGAGCAGTTCTTC. V is TRBV20-1 and J is TRBJ2-1; TRBD2 matches 8 bases. V shed 1 base and J 6 bases; nucleotides not matched to a gene: 11. The CDR3 spans 16 residues. Germline V CDR1 and CDR2: DFQATT, SNEGSKA (reference sequence).

The gene calls are TRBV19 and TRBJ2-3; 9 nucleotides align to TRBD1. With V trimmed by 3 bases and J by 5 bases, 6 bases remained unmatched. The CDR3 loop spans 15 amino acids. The germline V gene has CDR1 LNHDA and CDR2 SQIVND (reference sequence). CDR3 amino acids: CASSIGTGSQDTQYF. CDR3 DNA: TGTGCCAGTAGTATCGGGACAGGGTCCCAAGATACGCAGTATTTT. The variable domain in full, completed from reference TRBV19 and TRBJ2-3, reads DGGITQSPKYLFRKEGQNVTLSCEQNLNHDAMYWYRQDPGQGLRLIYYSQIVNDFQKGDIAEGYSVSREKKESFPLTVTSAQKNPTAFYLCASSIGTGSQDTQYFGPGTRLTVL.

This clonotype was observed many times. V is TRBV30 and J is TRBJ2-1, with D possibly matching TRBD2 (6 bases). The germline gives CDR1 GTSNPN, CDR2 SVGIG (reference sequence). Trimming shortened V by 5 bases and J by 1 base, and 12 bases separated the two germline ends. This CDR3 has 14 amino acids. The CDR3 nucleotides are TGTGCCTGGCTGGAGGGCAGTTCCTACAATGAGCAGTTCTTC. This encodes CAWLEGSSYNEQFF.

This clonotype was seen more than once but under ten times. The V and J genes are TRBV5-1 and TRBJ1-1, with 8 bases fitting TRBD1. CDR1 and CDR2 from the germline V gene are SGHRS and YFSETQ. The CDR3 covers 15 residues. Trimming cost V 3 bases and J 3 bases; bases outside gene matches: 7. The CDR3 coding sequence is TGCGCCAGCAGCTGGGGGGACAGGAGATACACTGAAGCTTTCTTT. This gives the protein CASSWGDRRYTEAFF.

This clonotype was detected many times. The rearrangement uses TRBV12-3 or TRBV12-4 and TRBJ2-7; a weak D match, TRBD2 (5 bases). The CDR3 runs 16 residues. V shed 2 bases and J shed 2 bases, with 16 bases lying between them. This CDR3 is CASSLLDEGNPYEQYF. CDR3 nucleotides: TGTGCCAGCAGTTTATTAGACGAGGGTAACCCCTACGAGCAGTACTTC.

This clonotype was seen at least ten times. The rearrangement links TRBV5-4 to TRBJ1-2; D is possibly TRBD1 (6 bases). The germline gives CDR1 SGHNT, CDR2 YYREEE (reference sequence). Trimming took off 7 bases at V and 4 bases at J, with 17 bases between the two ends. CDR3 length: 14 amino acids. CDR3 in DNA: TGTGCCAGCGGAAACAGACAGGCCCTCTATGGCTACACCTTC. Amino acid sequence: CASGNRQALYGYTF.

This clonotype was recorded at least ten times. This chain uses TRBV9 with TRBJ2-3, with 16 bases matching TRBD2. The ends lost 4 bases at V and 3 bases at J; junction bases unmatched: 2. Per the germline V gene, CDR1 is SGDLS and CDR2 is YYNGEE. The CDR3 covers 16 residues. CDR3 residues: CASSSGLAGGTDTQYF. The CDR3 DNA reads TGTGCCAGCAGCTCGGGACTAGCGGGAGGGACAGATACGCAGTATTTT.

The table lists this clonotype with many counts. The rearrangement uses TRBV19 and TRBJ2-3, with D possibly called TRBD1 or TRBD2 (5 bases each). The germline CDR1 and CDR2 sequences are LNHDA and SQIVND (reference sequence). The CDR3 covers 16 residues. The V gene lost 3 bases and the J gene lost 0 bases, with 13 bases spanning the gap. CDR3 sequence (DNA): TGTGCCAGTAGTATCCCGACGGGGACCAGCACAGATACGCAGTATTTT. Translated, it gives CASSIPTGTSTDTQYF. Full variable domain (rest looked up from reference TRBV19 and TRBJ2-3): DGGITQSPKYLFRKEGQNVTLSCEQNLNHDAMYWYRQDPGQGLRLIYYSQIVNDFQKGDIAEGYSVSREKKESFPLTVTSAQKNPTAFYLCASSIPTGTSTDTQYFGPGTRLTVL.

This clonotype was detected ten times or more. The gene calls are TRBV4-1 and TRBJ2-7; maybe TRBD1 (6 bases). Germline CDR1 reads MGHRA; CDR2 reads YSYEKL. Trimming took off 0 bases at V and 7 bases at J, with 10 bases between the two ends. The CDR3 has 13 amino acids. CDR3 DNA sequence: TGCGCCAGCAGCCAAGAACAGGGTTGGGAGCAGTACTTC. Translating it yields CASSQEQGWEQYF.

This clonotype was observed at least ten times. Here the CDR3 reads CASSLGGWGRVATQYF. Written as DNA, the CDR3 is TGTGCCAGCAGTTTAGGGGGTTGGGGGCGTGTGGCGACCCAGTACTTC. This chain connects TRBV12-3 or TRBV12-4 to TRBJ2-5; TRBD1 is a possible D gene (6 bases). This CDR3 has 16 amino acids. V lost 1 base and J 7 bases, leaving 19 bases between the germline ends.

In this sample, this clonotype turned up many times. The CDR3 protein is CASSPGSSGTDTQYF. CDR3 coding DNA: TGTGCCAGCAGTCCCGGTAGTAGCGGCACAGATACGCAGTATTTT. The chain recombines TRBV27 with TRBJ2-3; TRBD2 might be the D (5 bases). The V and J ends lost 5 bases and 1 base respectively, with 13 bases between them. The CDR3 extends over 15 amino acids. Germline lookup yields CDR1 MNHEY and CDR2 SMNVEV (reference sequence).

This chain uses TRBV5-1 with TRBJ2-2; 7 bases fit TRBD2. The CDR3 runs to 18 residues. J gave up 0 bases and V 2 bases, and 10 bases lay outside the gene matches. CDR1 and CDR2 from the germline V gene are SGHRS and YFSETQ. Written as DNA, the CDR3 is TGCGCCAGCAGCTTAAGAATAATCGGGGGGACGAACACCGGGGAGCTGTTTTTT. Translation: CASSLRIIGGTNTGELFF. Full variable domain (rest looked up from reference TRBV5-1 and TRBJ2-2): KAGVTQTPRYLIKTRGQQVTLSCSPISGHRSVSWYQQTPGQGLQFLFEYFSETQRNKGNFPGRFSGRQFSNSRSEMNVSTLELGDSALYLCASSLRIIGGTNTGELFFGEGSRLTVL.

In this sample, this clonotype turned up many times. This chain uses TRBV30 with TRBJ1-5; no definite D call. V was pared by 2 bases and J by 3 bases, with 8 bases between. CDR1 and CDR2 (germline): GTSNPN, SVGIG (reference sequence). This CDR3 is built from 13 residues. The DNA of the CDR3 is TGTGCCTGGAGTCCGGAATTCAATCAGCCCCAGCATTTT. It yields the protein CAWSPEFNQPQHF.

This clonotype was seen repeatedly, ten times or more. J is TRBJ1-6 and V is TRBV7-9; D is uncertain. CDR1 is SEHNR and CDR2 is FQNEAQ in the germline V gene (reference sequence). Between the trimmed V and J ends, which lost 5 bases and 8 bases, there was a span of 16 bases. The CDR3 runs to 15 residues. The CDR3: CASSPTRSIDSPLHF. In DNA, the CDR3 is TGTGCCAGCAGCCCAACCAGGTCGATCGATTCACCCCTCCACTTT.

This clonotype was detected ten times or more. The chain employs TRBV4-1 and TRBJ2-7, with TRBD1 matching 9 bases. Germline-derived CDR1 and CDR2 are MGHRA and YSYEKL. The CDR3 sequence is 18 residues long. The J segment lost 2 bases and the V segment lost 3 bases, leaving 14 bases of the junction unmatched. The CDR3 here is CASSQGTGGAGQAYEQYF. The CDR3 DNA sequence: TGCGCCAGCAGCCAGGGAACAGGGGGCGCAGGTCAGGCCTACGAGCAGTACTTC.